The entry below gives a single TCR beta chain sequence along with its context. Antigen unknown. CDR1 is ENHRY and CDR2 is SYGVKD in the germline V gene. The V end was cut by 11 bases, the J end by 7 bases, with 18 bases between. The CDR3 contains 14 residues. Assay: immunoSEQ multiplex PCR; the TCRdb copy retains only in-frame clones and omits some. Of about 2 million clones in the sample, about 95% were seen once. CD45RO-negative cells were positively selected for CCR7, leaving out terminally differentiated effector memory CD45RA+ cells. These data are taken from a study of shared clonotypes between healthy human individuals. At the level of the study: Donors had three CD4 naive, three CD4 memory, two CD8 naive and one CD8 memory plate apiece. Study-level results: Clonotypes shared by all four donors outscored non-shared clonotypes in generation probability. Larger estimated richness was generally recorded for naive subsets relative to memory subsets.

This TCR was recovered from a young man in good health. The sequenced sample was naive CD8+ T cells sorted from blood. The V gene is TRBV10-3, the J gene TRBJ1-6; D is ambiguous. The CDR3 sequence is CAATRFPGNSPLHF. CDR3 in DNA: TGTGCCGCCACGCGGTTTCCTGGCAATTCACCCCTCCACTTT.